This T cell receptor (beta chain) emerged from a study of blood T cell repertoires in COVID-19. Study information: Samples of COVID-19 (acute and convalescent) were obtained from the United States, Italy and Spain. The cDNA or gDNA used as material had been derived from T cells, B-cell-depleted T cells, or PBMCs.

Profiled with immunoSEQ multiplex PCR; TCRdb holds only in-frame clones, not every one. The table records fewer than 200,000 clones, around 83% of them present only once. This clone appeared a few times. Assignment of participants to cohorts was predicated upon participant-reported clinical history. Germline V gives CDR1 SGHNT, CDR2 YYREEE (reference sequence). The CDR3 extends over 17 amino acids. The V and J ends lost 0 bases and 4 bases respectively, with 14 bases between them. The sample taken for sequencing was PBMCs or T cells enriched from blood (not recorded which). The sequence was obtained from a woman in her fifties or sixties in a cohort exposed to, infected with or recovered from COVID-19 (not recorded which). V and J are TRBV5-4 and TRBJ1-6; a weak D match, TRBD1 (6 bases). CDR3 protein: CASSLVRGRGYNSPLHF. DNA for the CDR3: TGTGCCAGCAGCTTGGTACGGGGGCGGGGGTATAATTCACCCCTCCACTTT.